This TCR beta chain was sequenced during a study of blood T cell repertoires in COVID-19. Study details: T cells, B-cell-depleted T cells, or PBMCs provided the cDNA or gDNA that served as material.

TCRdb keeps only in-frame clones here, not all; method: immunoSEQ multiplex PCR. The sample holds 650,000 to 800,000 clones, just under 90% seen once. V was pared by 7 bases and J by 7 bases, with 12 bases between. Germline loops: CDR1 SEHNR, CDR2 FQNEAQ (reference sequence). The CDR3 runs 12 residues. Source material: peripheral blood. This sequence originates from a young woman with acute or convalescent COVID-19. The V call is TRBV7-9, the J call TRBJ2-3; no definite D call. The CDR3 here is CASISGSYTQYF. In DNA form, the CDR3 reads TGTGCCAGCATCTCAGGTTCATATACGCAGTATTTT.